Below, 26 T cell receptor beta chains from the same sample are listed, as sequenced in a study of blood T cell repertoires in COVID-19. This table comes from immunoSEQ multiplex PCR, and its TCRdb copy is limited to in-frame clones, with some not included. In the table there are 110,000 to 150,000 clones, roughly 80% of which are singletons. Sequences were obtained from PBMCs or T cells enriched from blood (not recorded which). The receptors shown here come from a woman between 45 and 65 years old who had recovered from COVID-19.

This clone showed up just a few times. The chain recombines TRBV5-5 with TRBJ1-3, with D unresolved. Trimming cost V 3 bases and J 7 bases, with 20 bases left between them. The CDR3 length is 16 residues. Germline CDR1 and CDR2: SGHKS and YYEKEE (reference sequence). CDR3 nucleotides: TGTGCCAGCAGCTCGGGGTCGACGGCCCGGTCCAACACCATATATTTT. Its protein product is CASSSGSTARSNTIYF.

Remarks on this clone: Other nucleotide sequences from this sample produce the same CDR3. Here the CDR3 DNA reads TGTGCCAGCAGGGCGACAGGGGGCTATGGCTACACCTTC. Translating gives CASRATGGYGYTF. This rearrangement joins TRBV6-5 to TRBJ1-2; 9 bases map to TRBD1. CDR1 is MNHEY, CDR2 SVGAGI, per germline. This CDR3 is built from 13 residues. The J segment lost 4 bases and the V segment lost 6 bases, leaving 3 bases of the junction unmatched.

This chain joins TRBV29-1 and TRBJ1-2; D remains ambiguous. This CDR3 is 15 amino acids long. V was shortened by 2 bases and J by 8 bases, with 21 bases between the two germline ends. The germline CDR1 and CDR2 sequences are SQVTM and ANQGSEA. In DNA form, the CDR3 reads TGCAGCGTTGAATCCGGGTCAGGAGGAAAATTGGGCTACACCTTC. Translation: CSVESGSGGKLGYTF.

V usage is TRBV6-1 and J usage is TRBJ2-7; D is possibly TRBD1 (5 bases). This CDR3 is built from 12 residues. The germline CDR1 and CDR2 sequences are MNHNS and SASEGT. V lost 3 bases, J lost 3 bases, and 6 bases lay in between. For the CDR3, the DNA is TGTGCCAGCAGTGACAGGGACTACGAGCAGTACTTC. Translation: CASSDRDYEQYF.

This clone was detected a few times. The chain couples TRBV9 to TRBJ2-1; TRBD2 agrees at 10 bases. From germline, CDR1 is SGDLS and CDR2 YYNGEE. The CDR3 consists of 17 residues. V dropped 5 bases and J dropped 2; count of bases not matched to a gene: 10. CDR3 protein: CASSLISGGTTYNEQFF. The DNA for the CDR3 is TGTGCCAGCAGTCTTATTAGCGGGGGGACCACCTACAATGAGCAGTTCTTC.

The V gene is TRBV3-1 (or the pseudogene TRBV3-2), the J gene TRBJ1-2; 9 bases map to TRBD1. The V gene's germline CDR1 is LGHDT and CDR2 YNNKEL (reference sequence). The CDR3 sequence is 16 residues long. V gave up 1 base and J gave up 4 bases; unmatched junction bases: 7. CDR3 in amino acids: CASSQGAGQGSYGYTF. The DNA of the CDR3 is TGTGCCAGCAGCCAAGGAGCGGGACAGGGATCCTATGGCTACACCTTC.

The table lists this clone with a count of one. The chain carries TRBV15 and TRBJ2-6; tentative D call: TRBD2 (6 bases). The CDR3 spans 16 residues. Germline V CDR1 and CDR2: LNHNV, YYDKDF (reference sequence). Trimming pared 0 bases from V and 1 base from J, leaving 7 bases between. This CDR3 reads CATSREEGSGANVLTF. The DNA for the CDR3 is TGTGCCACCAGCAGAGAGGAGGGGTCTGGGGCCAACGTCCTGACTTTC. Looking up the rest from reference TRBV15 and TRBJ2-6 gives the full variable domain: DAMVIQNPRYQVTQFGKPVTLSCSQTLNHNVMYWYQQKSSQAPKLLFHYYDKDFNNEADTPDNFQSRRPNTSFCFLDIRSPGLGDTAMYLCATSREEGSGANVLTFGAGSRLTVL.

The rearrangement uses TRBV2 and TRBJ1-5; D is unresolved. Looked up from germline, CDR1 is SNHLY and CDR2 is FYNNEI. The germline V and J ends were trimmed by 0 bases and 2 bases, with 5 bases remaining between them. The CDR3 runs to 14 residues. In nucleotides, the CDR3 is TGTGCCAGCAGTGAAGCGGGCCGCAATCAGCCCCAGCATTTT. It encodes CASSEAGRNQPQHF.

This chain connects TRBV29-1 to TRBJ1-1; D gene unclear. CDR1 is SQVTM, CDR2 ANQGSEA, per germline. CDR3 length: 14 amino acids. With 6 bases removed from V and 5 bases from J, the gap between germline ends came to 19 bases. The CDR3 DNA is TGCAGCGTCGACCTGAGCTCAGGCCTTACTGAAGCTTTCTTT. This sequence encodes CSVDLSSGLTEAFF.

The chain combines TRBV6-5 with TRBJ1-2; TRBD1 is a possible D gene (5 bases). The CDR3 contains 14 residues. Trimming stripped 6 bases from V and 8 bases from J, with 19 bases between. The V gene's germline CDR1 is MNHEY and CDR2 SVGAGI. The CDR3 coding sequence is TGTGCCAGCAGCCCCCGGCTGGATTCAGGGGGCTACACCTTC. It is translated as CASSPRLDSGGYTF.

V usage is TRBV2 and J usage is TRBJ2-5; 7 bases line up with TRBD1. V trimming: 3 bases; J trimming: 5 bases; junction bases outside the gene matches: 3. Germline lookup yields CDR1 SNHLY and CDR2 FYNNEI. This CDR3 region has 13 residues. The CDR3 spells CASSDDRAETQYF. CDR3 sequence (DNA): TGTGCCAGCAGTGACGACAGGGCGGAGACCCAGTACTTC.

The chain joins TRBV5-5 to TRBJ1-5; D not resolved. The CDR3 is 14 amino acids. Trimming took 2 bases from V and 6 from J, leaving 12 bases between them. Germline lookup yields CDR1 SGHKS and CDR2 YYEKEE (reference sequence). The CDR3 protein is CASSFETGVQPQHF. In nucleotides, the CDR3 is TGTGCCAGCAGCTTCGAAACTGGTGTTCAGCCCCAGCATTTT.

This clone has a handful of counts. The chain recombines TRBV5-4 with TRBJ1-2; TRBD1 matches 9 bases. The germline gives CDR1 SGHNT, CDR2 YYREEE (reference sequence). The V gene end was trimmed by 4 bases and the J gene end by 2 bases; junction bases not matched to a gene: 3. The CDR3 consists of 14 residues. The CDR3 loop reads CASSPGQGNYGYTF. Written as DNA, the CDR3 is TGTGCCAGCAGCCCCGGACAGGGGAACTATGGCTACACCTTC.

The chain couples TRBV7-2 to TRBJ2-5, with TRBD1 identical over 8 bases. The V segment lost 5 bases and the J segment 1 base; nucleotides outside the gene matches: 3. The CDR3 runs 14 residues. The germline V gene has CDR1 SGHTA and CDR2 FQGNSA. In nucleotides, the CDR3 is TGTGCCAGCAGCCAAGGACAGGGCCAAGAGACCCAGTACTTC. Its translation is CASSQGQGQETQYF.

This rearrangement joins TRBV28 to TRBJ2-7; TRBD1 aligns across 11 bases. Germline V gene data show CDR1 as MDHEN and CDR2 as SYDVKM. The CDR3 sequence is 14 residues long. The junction had 6 bases not matched to a gene; V was cut back by 5 bases and J by 6 bases. CDR3 coding DNA: TGTGCCAGCAGTCACCGGGACAGGGGGGCCGAGCAGTACTTC. It codes for CASSHRDRGAEQYF.

The V and J genes are TRBV3-1 (or the pseudogene TRBV3-2) and TRBJ2-1; D may be TRBD1 (6 bases). Trimming shortened V by 7 bases and J by 7 bases, and 17 bases separated the two germline ends. Germline loops: CDR1 LGHDT, CDR2 YNNKEL (reference sequence). The CDR3 is made up of 14 amino acids. The CDR3 bases are TGTGCCAGCATGCCATGGGGGCAGGCTAATGAGCAGTTCTTC. Encoded protein: CASMPWGQANEQFF.

The chain recombines TRBV2 with TRBJ1-2, with D maybe TRBD1 (6 bases). This CDR3 has 15 amino acids. The V gene lost 7 bases and the J gene lost 4 bases, with 19 bases spanning the gap. Germline V gene lookup returns CDR1 SNHLY and CDR2 FYNNEI. The DNA of the CDR3 is TGTGCCAGCAAGGACAGTGGGACTATCGGCTATGGCTACACCTTC. It is translated as CASKDSGTIGYGYTF.

The chain combines TRBV19 with TRBJ2-4, with a tentative D call TRBD2 (5 bases). The CDR3 extends over 16 amino acids. Trimming removed 3 bases at V and 6 bases at J, with 18 bases between. The germline CDR1 and CDR2 sequences are LNHDA and SQIVND (reference sequence). In DNA form, the CDR3 reads TGTGCCAGTAGTATCTACGGACTCTTCGAGAGAAACATTCAGTACTTC. Translating gives CASSIYGLFERNIQYF. Using reference TRBV19 and TRBJ2-4 for the parts outside the CDR3, the full variable domain is DGGITQSPKYLFRKEGQNVTLSCEQNLNHDAMYWYRQDPGQGLRLIYYSQIVNDFQKGDIAEGYSVSREKKESFPLTVTSAQKNPTAFYLCASSIYGLFERNIQYFGAGTRLSVL.

This clone occurred a few times. The rearrangement uses TRBV21-1 and TRBJ1-5; the table calls TRBD1, which could not be checked here. TRBV21-1 is flagged as a pseudogene. This CDR3 has 14 residues. The CDR3 DNA follows: TGTGCCAGCGGACAGGGGAAATGCAATCAGCCCCAGCATTTT. It translates to CASGQGKCNQPQHF.

The chain recombines TRBV3-1 (or the pseudogene TRBV3-2) with TRBJ2-7, with D hard to call. The CDR3 sequence is 13 residues long. V was clipped by 3 bases and J by 0 bases, with 6 bases between them. Per the germline V gene, CDR1 is LGHDT and CDR2 is YNNKEL (reference sequence). This CDR3 is CASSHPVSYEQYF. CDR3 coding DNA: TGTGCCAGCAGCCATCCAGTCTCCTACGAGCAGTACTTC.

V is TRBV7-9 and J is TRBJ1-4; no clear D. CDR1 is SEHNR, CDR2 FQNEAQ, per germline (reference sequence). This CDR3 has 16 residues. The V end lost 5 bases, the J end lost 5 bases, and 18 bases lay between the germline ends. For the CDR3, the DNA is TGTGCCAGCAGCGCAGGCCGTGCAGGCAGAAATGAAAAACTGTTTTTT. Translated: CASSAGRAGRNEKLFF.

The chain joins TRBV28 to TRBJ1-5, with D maybe TRBD1 (5 bases). The V and J ends lost 5 bases and 10 bases respectively, with 18 bases between them. In germline, CDR1 is MDHEN, CDR2 SYDVKM. This CDR3 has 14 amino acids. The DNA for the CDR3 is TGTGCCAGCAGTCCGAGTCATCTGACAGCACCCCAGCATTTT. Amino acid sequence: CASSPSHLTAPQHF.

This sequence joins TRBV5-8 and TRBJ2-3, with TRBD2 as a possible D gene (6 bases). From germline, CDR1 is SGHTS and CDR2 YDEGEE. Trimming pared 3 bases from V and 1 base from J, leaving 12 bases between. This CDR3 contains 15 residues. The CDR3 loop reads CASSWDSSRTDTQYF. CDR3 sequence (DNA): TGTGCCAGCAGCTGGGACTCTTCCCGCACAGATACGCAGTATTTT.

This clone was counted a single time. The chain carries TRBV7-6 and TRBJ2-1; the match to TRBD1 covers 10 bases. V shed 5 bases and J 7 bases; nucleotides not matched to a gene: 20. Looked up from germline, CDR1 is SGHVS and CDR2 is FNYEAQ. The CDR3 loop spans 19 amino acids. The CDR3 loop is CASSKRTLPGTGVKNEQFF. For the CDR3, the DNA is TGTGCCAGCAGCAAGCGGACATTACCCGGGACAGGGGTTAAGAATGAGCAGTTCTTC. Using reference TRBV7-6 and TRBJ2-1 for the parts outside the CDR3, the full variable domain is GAGVSQSPRYKVTKRGQDVALRCDPISGHVSLYWYRQALGQGPEFLTYFNYEAQQDKSGLPNDRFSAERPEGSISTLTIQRTEQRDSAMYRCASSKRTLPGTGVKNEQFFGPGTRLTVL.

The chain joins TRBV5-8 to TRBJ2-5, with D possibly matching TRBD2 (5 bases). The CDR3 extends over 15 amino acids. Deletions cut 0 bases from V and 0 bases from J, with 9 bases between. Germline assignment: CDR1 SGHTS and CDR2 YDEGEE. In DNA, the CDR3 is TGTGCCAGCAGCTTGGCCGGACTCAACCAAGAGACCCAGTACTTC. Encoded protein: CASSLAGLNQETQYF.

This rearrangement joins TRBV7-9 to TRBJ1-2; D remains unclear. Germline V gene lookup returns CDR1 SEHNR and CDR2 FQNEAQ (reference sequence). The length of the CDR3 is 14 residues. Trimming removed 2 bases from V and 4 bases from J, with 11 bases in between. The CDR3 loop is CASSLSEGAYGYTF. CDR3 sequence (DNA): TGTGCCAGCAGCTTATCGGAGGGCGCCTATGGCTACACCTTC.